The 25 T cell receptor beta chains in this list originate from one sample, sequenced in a study of blood T cell repertoires in COVID-19. Assay used: immunoSEQ multiplex PCR; TCRdb lists only in-frame clones, some missing. The sample yields about 160,000 clones, 85% to 90% seen once. The sample taken for sequencing was PBMCs or T cells enriched from blood (not recorded which). Every receptor here comes from a woman aged 50 to 60 who had recovered from COVID-19.

As regards this clone: A read error may account for a junction end that differs from germline. V gene TRBV4-3 combines with J gene TRBJ1-4; D possibly corresponds to TRBD1 (6 bases). This CDR3 comprises 16 residues. Germline values: CDR1 LGHNA, CDR2 YSLEER. CDR3 DNA: TGCGCCAGCAGCCCGGAAAGGACAGCAACTATTGAAAAACTGTTTTTT. It encodes CASSPERTATIEKLFF.

The rearrangement uses TRBV6-5 and TRBJ1-4; weak D call: TRBD1 (5 bases). The CDR3 length is 11 residues. With 8 bases removed from V and 5 bases from J, the gap between germline ends came to 6 bases. Germline lookup yields CDR1 MNHEY and CDR2 SVGAGI. The CDR3 spells CASGGNEKLFF. The CDR3 nucleotides are TGTGCCAGCGGGGGGAATGAAAAACTGTTTTTT.

The chain couples TRBV7-9 to TRBJ2-5, with 7 nucleotides matching TRBD1. Germline-derived CDR1 and CDR2 are SEHNR and FQNEAQ (reference sequence). This CDR3 region has 15 residues. Trimming cost V 4 bases and J 2 bases; bases outside gene matches: 7. CDR3 region: CASSSYLQGQETQYF. The CDR3 DNA sequence: TGTGCCAGCAGCTCCTATCTACAGGGGCAAGAGACCCAGTACTTC.

This chain uses TRBV6-5 with TRBJ1-1; possibly TRBD1 for D (5 bases). The germline CDR1 and CDR2 sequences are MNHEY and SVGAGI. This CDR3 region has 13 residues. Trimming cost V 6 bases and J 4 bases, with 12 bases left between them. CDR3 in amino acids: CASSTTGRTEAFF. Written as DNA, the CDR3 is TGTGCCAGCAGCACCACAGGACGCACTGAAGCTTTCTTT.

The chain employs TRBV5-4 and TRBJ2-7; D perhaps matches TRBD1 (5 bases). The V end lost 3 bases, the J end lost 0 bases, and 13 bases lay between the germline ends. The CDR3 runs to 15 residues. The germline gives CDR1 SGHNT, CDR2 YYREEE (reference sequence). CDR3 nucleotide sequence: TGTGCCAGCAGCTATGCAGGGTTTCCCTCCTACGAGCAGTACTTC. Translated: CASSYAGFPSYEQYF. The full variable domain, its missing parts supplied by reference TRBV5-4 and TRBJ2-7, is ETGVTQSPTHLIKTRGQQVTLRCSSQSGHNTVSWYQQALGQGPQFIFQYYREEENGRGNFPPRFSGLQFPNYSSELNVNALELDDSALYLCASSYAGFPSYEQYFGPGTRLTVT.

The chain has TRBV25-1 and TRBJ2-3; D perhaps matches TRBD2 (6 bases). The CDR3 runs 13 residues. Germline lookup yields CDR1 MGHDK and CDR2 SYGVNS. With 11 bases removed from V and 4 bases from J, the gap between germline ends came to 16 bases. The CDR3 loop is CAGGGYNADTQYF. CDR3 nucleotides: TGTGCCGGAGGAGGGTATAACGCAGATACGCAGTATTTT.

The chain couples TRBV6-5 to TRBJ2-7; weak D call: TRBD1 (5 bases). Germline V gene sequence: CDR1 MNHEY, CDR2 SVGAGI. The CDR3 runs 14 residues. V was shortened by 5 bases and J by 2 bases, with 13 bases between the two germline ends. The CDR3 loop reads CASSPVRVPYEQYF. Written as DNA, the CDR3 is TGTGCCAGCAGTCCCGTCAGGGTGCCCTACGAGCAGTACTTC.

The chain joins TRBV6-5 to TRBJ1-5; weak D call: TRBD1 (5 bases). The CDR3 covers 14 residues. Germline V gene data show CDR1 as MNHEY and CDR2 as SVGAGI. Trimming pared 5 bases from V and 5 bases from J, leaving 13 bases between. The CDR3 nucleotides read TGTGCCAGCAGTCCGGACAATGGGGATCAGCCCCAGCATTTT. It translates to CASSPDNGDQPQHF.

The chain couples TRBV27 to TRBJ1-2; D is perhaps TRBD1 (5 bases). This CDR3 region has 12 residues. Trimming removed 4 bases at V and 7 bases at J, with 10 bases between. The germline V gene encodes CDR1 MNHEY and CDR2 SMNVEV (reference sequence). The CDR3 loop is CASSSGRGGYTF. DNA of the CDR3: TGTGCCAGCAGTTCCGGAAGGGGTGGCTACACCTTC.

The V call is TRBV19, the J call TRBJ1-2; a possible D gene is TRBD1 (6 bases). The CDR3 covers 13 residues. V lost 8 bases to trimming and J lost 5 bases, with 15 bases between them. The germline gives CDR1 LNHDA, CDR2 SQIVND (reference sequence). The DNA for the CDR3 is TGTGCCAGTCAAGCAGGGGAGCGGTATGGCTACACCTTC. Its protein is CASQAGERYGYTF.

The rearrangement uses TRBV7-9 and TRBJ1-2, with D possibly matching TRBD1 (5 bases). CDR1 is SEHNR and CDR2 is FQNEAQ in the germline V gene (reference sequence). The length of the CDR3 is 15 residues. V was clipped by 4 bases and J by 4 bases, with 16 bases between them. CDR3 amino acids: CASSSPKRQFYGYTF. Here the CDR3 DNA reads TGTGCCAGCAGCTCCCCAAAGAGACAGTTCTATGGCTACACCTTC.

The chain is built from TRBV30 and TRBJ2-3; tentative D call: TRBD2 (6 bases). V was clipped by 0 bases and J by 2 bases, with 12 bases between them. Germline CDR1 is GTSNPN and CDR2 is SVGIG (reference sequence). This CDR3 has 15 amino acids. Here the CDR3 reads CAWSVFGGVTDTQYF. The DNA of the CDR3 is TGTGCCTGGAGTGTCTTTGGCGGGGTCACAGATACGCAGTATTTT.

This clone was recorded only once. The V and J genes are TRBV6-2 or TRBV6-3 and TRBJ1-5, with 7 nucleotides matching TRBD1. The ends lost 6 bases at V and 5 bases at J; junction bases unmatched: 7. CDR3 length equals 14 residues. From germline, CDR1 is MNHEY and CDR2 SVGEGT. CDR3 in DNA: TGTGCCAGCAGCCGTCAACAGGGGTATCAGCCCCAGCATTTT. It translates to CASSRQQGYQPQHF.

The J gene is TRBJ2-3, the V gene TRBV6-6, with D possibly being TRBD1 (5 bases). From germline, CDR1 is MNHNY and CDR2 SVGAGI (reference sequence). V was cut by 5 bases and J by 11 bases, with 11 bases left in between. CDR3 size: 11 residues. CDR3 loop: CASSNGAQQYF. CDR3 nucleotides: TGTGCCAGCAGTAATGGGGCTCAGCAGTATTTT.

This chain connects TRBV2 to TRBJ1-3; 8 nucleotides line up with TRBD1. With 4 bases clipped from V and 5 bases from J, the junction kept 7 bases outside the gene matches. The germline V gene encodes CDR1 SNHLY and CDR2 FYNNEI. This CDR3 comprises 15 residues. CDR3 residues: CASSARTGTRNTIYF. The CDR3 DNA reads TGTGCCAGCAGTGCCCGGACAGGGACTAGAAACACCATATATTTT.

V usage is TRBV27 and J usage is TRBJ1-6; weak D call: TRBD1 (6 bases). The CDR3 is 15 residues long. The ends were cut back, 8 bases at V and 4 bases at J, with 15 bases in the middle. Germline V gene sequence: CDR1 MNHEY, CDR2 SMNVEV (reference sequence). The CDR3, as DNA: TGTGCCAGCTCAACAGGGAGGGGTTATAATTCACCCCTCCACTTT. The encoded protein is CASSTGRGYNSPLHF.

The chain uses TRBV19 and TRBJ1-2; D not resolved. Germline loops: CDR1 LNHDA, CDR2 SQIVND (reference sequence). CDR3 length: 15 residues. V was cut by 3 bases and J by 0 bases, with 11 bases left in between. The CDR3 DNA sequence: TGTGCCAGTAGTATCATCGGCAGGACTAACTATGGCTACACCTTC. Protein sequence: CASSIIGRTNYGYTF.

The V call is TRBV30, the J call TRBJ1-5; D call uncertain. Trimming pared 1 base from V and 2 bases from J, leaving 3 bases between. This CDR3 spans 12 amino acids. Germline lookup yields CDR1 GTSNPN and CDR2 SVGIG (reference sequence). CDR3 protein: CAWSAGNQPQHF. In nucleotides, the CDR3 is TGTGCCTGGAGTGCAGGCAATCAGCCCCAGCATTTT.

The chain uses TRBV7-3 and TRBJ1-5; D may be TRBD1 (6 bases). The CDR3 is 13 amino acids. Trimming removed 2 bases at V and 7 bases at J, with 9 bases between. The germline V gene has CDR1 SGHTA and CDR2 FQGTGA. CDR3 nucleotide sequence: TGTGCCAGCAGCTTACTCCAGGGGCAGCCCCAGCATTTT. This codes for CASSLLQGQPQHF.

The V and J genes are TRBV6-2 or TRBV6-3 and TRBJ2-7; D not resolved. The CDR3 spans 12 residues. The V and J ends lost 4 bases and 5 bases respectively, with 9 bases between them. Germline lookup yields CDR1 MNHEY and CDR2 SVGEGT. CDR3 sequence: CASSSWLDEQYF. CDR3 DNA sequence: TGTGCCAGCAGTTCTTGGCTGGACGAGCAGTACTTC.

The chain joins TRBV29-1 to TRBJ2-2, with TRBD1 matching 10 bases. CDR1 SQVTM and CDR2 ANQGSEA come from the germline V gene. The V segment lost 7 bases and the J segment 6 bases; nucleotides outside the gene matches: 5. This CDR3 is 13 amino acids long. CDR3 DNA: TGCAGCGGGGGGACAGGGGCGGCCGGGGAGCTGTTTTTT. Protein product: CSGGTGAAGELFF.

The V gene is TRBV7-2, the J gene TRBJ1-1, with 7 bases identical to TRBD1. The CDR3 runs 14 residues. From germline, CDR1 is SGHTA and CDR2 FQGNSA. The V gene end was trimmed by 8 bases and the J gene end by 4 bases; junction bases not matched to a gene: 10. The CDR3 coding sequence is TGTGCCAGCTGTCCGGGACAGCTACTCACTGAAGCTTTCTTT. Translated, it gives CASCPGQLLTEAFF.

The chain recombines TRBV23-1 with TRBJ2-2; 13 nucleotides match TRBD2. TRBV23-1 is an ORF for which the function is uncertain. This CDR3 is built from 19 residues. V dropped 3 bases and J dropped 8; count of bases not matched to a gene: 15. The CDR3 sequence is CASSQGLAGTWTQIGELFF. DNA for the CDR3: TGCGCCAGCAGTCAGGGACTAGCGGGGACCTGGACCCAGATAGGGGAGCTGTTTTTT.

Written as DNA, the CDR3 is TGTGCCAGTCAGGGGAGATCTTACGAGCAGTACTTC. This translates into CASQGRSYEQYF. V and J are TRBV7-9 and TRBJ2-7, with D maybe TRBD1 (6 bases). V was clipped by 9 bases and J by 4 bases, with 13 bases between them. This CDR3 contains 12 residues. CDR1 and CDR2 (germline): SEHNR, FQNEAQ (reference sequence).

The V call is TRBV30, the J call TRBJ2-1, with a possible D match to TRBD2 (7 bases). The CDR3 consists of 13 residues. V was pared by 0 bases and J by 10 bases, with 13 bases between. Germline V gene lookup returns CDR1 GTSNPN and CDR2 SVGIG (reference sequence). The CDR3 is CAWSVLGGGEQFF. CDR3 DNA: TGTGCCTGGAGTGTACTTGGGGGGGGCGAGCAGTTCTTC.